This T cell receptor (beta chain) was recovered during a study of vaccination and CD4 T cells after COVID-19. On the study more broadly: Samples taken post-COVID came a median roughly 97 days after diagnosis, ranging from 35 to 161. As a positive control, some control cultures were given a CEFX pool, while others were given an HIV-1 Nef pool or no peptide.

Study results and limitations: Within the convalescent patients, a median roughly 87% of the SARS-CoV-2-reactive clones were ones that appeared only post-vaccination.

The germline CDR1 and CDR2 sequences are SGHVS and FQNEAQ. The J segment lost 4 bases and the V segment lost 7 bases, leaving 4 bases of the junction unmatched. The CDR3 sequence is 14 residues long. The Oncomine TCR Beta short-read assay generated sequence data from the DNA of cultured CD4+ T cells. TCRdb re-derived calls from the PCR reads in MiXCR, one entry per CDR3 protein. Found here are about 16,000 distinct CDR3 sequences, approximately 50% of them singletons; the top ten hold approximately 15%. Time point given: late sampling 161 to 241 days after vaccination in three convalescent patients. Treatment noted: approximately 9-day PBMC culture with coronavirus spike peptide pools or control peptides (ViraFEST assay). Each well received 2 million to 2.5 million PBMCs, cultured with roughly 9.6 IU/ml IL-2 and 9.5 to 10 ug/ml peptide pools. Remarks on this clonotype: Its specificity is not known.

This TCR was sampled from a human donor who had recovered from COVID-19. The input for sequencing was CD4+ T cells from blood, cultured in vitro, taken about 7 months after SARS-CoV-2 vaccination. The chain has TRBV7-8 and TRBJ2-1; TRBD1 matches 10 bases. Written as DNA, the CDR3 is TGTGCCAGCAACCGGGACAGGGGTTACAATGAGCAGTTCTTC. Its translation: CASNRDRGYNEQFF.